This is a list of T cell receptor beta chains from one sample in a study of T cell repertoires in cytomegalovirus infection. MiXCR was run by TCRdb on the reads, yielding one entry per CDR3 protein. The repertoire consists of under 850,000 distinct CDR3 sequences, with around a third occurring once and the leading ten covering roughly 18%. Which antigens these TCRs recognize remains unknown. The specimen was cultured PBMCs, collected from culture after CMV antigen stimulation. Receptor source: a human donor in good health (CMV status not recorded). Some clones in this sample may be carry-over from other donors' samples. CDR3s include the opening cysteine and the closing phenylalanine or tryptophan. The D gene is left open where the match is weak. The listing skips clone size in some rows; elsewhere it reads once, few, many or a size class.

many | TRBJ1-5 | - | TRBV7-2 | TGTGCCAGCAGCCTAGGTCCCAACGGACAGCCCCAGCATTTT | CASSLGPNGQPQHF
few | TRBJ1-2 | - | TRBV12-3/TRBV12-4 | TGTGCCAGCAGTTTAGCAGGGTACTTGGGCTATGGCTACACCTTC | CASSLAGYLGYGYTF
many | TRBJ1-1 | - | TRBV5-4 | TGTGCCAGCAGCTTGGGGTGGGGACGAGGCACTGAAGCTTTCTTT | CASSLGWGRGTEAFF
- | TRBJ1-5 | - | TRBV7-8 | TGTGCCTCCAGAGGAGGGTCAGGTCAGCCCCAGCATTTT | CASRGGSGQPQHF
few | TRBJ1-1 | - | TRBV19 | TGTGCCAGCAATCAGCGGGGAGGGGGTGCTGAAGCTTTCTTT | CASNQRGGGAEAFF
few | TRBJ2-1 | TRBD2 | TRBV9 | TGTGCCAGCAGCGTAAGGGCGGGAGGGCCCTACAATGAGCAGTTCTTC | CASSVRAGGPYNEQFF
- | TRBJ2-7 | - | TRBV4-1 | TGCGCCAGCAGCCAAGATCGGCAGGGGAACTACGAGCAGTACTTC | CASSQDRQGNYEQYF
few | TRBJ2-7 | - | TRBV24-1 | TGTGCCACCAGTGATACCTACGAGCAGTACTTC | CATSDTYEQYF
- | TRBJ2-1 | - | TRBV20-1 | TGCAGTGCCCTGAGCCCGGTAGGGGCCAATGAGCAGTTCTTC | CSALSPVGANEQFF
- | TRBJ1-1 | - | TRBV28 | TGTGCCAGCAGTTTATGGGGAGATTCTGAAGCTTTCTTT | CASSLWGDSEAFF
- | TRBJ1-6 | - | TRBV19 | TGTGCCAGTAGCCGCCCGCCAACATGGAATGAAAATTCACCCCTCCACTTT | CASSRPPTWNENSPLHF
once | TRBJ1-2 | - | TRBV6-6 | TGTGCCAGCAACGCTGCCGGGGCTCTTGAGGGCTACACCTTC | CASNAAGALEGYTF
- | TRBJ1-2 | - | TRBV7-9 | TGTGCCAGCAGCCGGATCAGACAGGTCTATGGCTACACCTTC | CASSRIRQVYGYTF
- | TRBJ2-7 | - | TRBV7-6 | TGTGCCAGCAGCCCTCCGGGCGACGAGCAGTACTTC | CASSPPGDEQYF
few | TRBJ2-1 | - | TRBV25-1 | TGTGCCAGCAGTGGGTCGGACTACAATGAGCAGTTCTTC | CASSGSDYNEQFF
many | TRBJ2-1 | TRBD2 | TRBV7-2 | TGTGCCAGCAGCTTAGGGGGACCTAGCGGGCAGTTCTTC | CASSLGGPSGQFF
few | TRBJ2-1 | TRBD2 | TRBV27 | TGTGCCAGCAGTTTAGTGGGAGGGGTAGACAATGAGCAGTTCTTC | CASSLVGGVDNEQFF
few | TRBJ2-1 | - | TRBV4-1 | TGCGCCAGCAGCCAAGTAGGACAGTTGAGTAATGAGCAGTTCTTC | CASSQVGQLSNEQFF
few | TRBJ2-2 | - | TRBV20-1 | TGCAGTGCTATCCCCTGGGGGACCGGGGAGCTGTTTTTT | CSAIPWGTGELFF
- | TRBJ2-7 | TRBD1 | TRBV15 | TGTGCCACCAGTGGGGACAGCTACGAGCAGTACTTC | CATSGDSYEQYF
few | TRBJ2-4 | - | TRBV12-3/TRBV12-4 | TGTGCCAGCAGTTTAAGGGGGAGGGAGGACATTCAGTACTTC | CASSLRGREDIQYF
many | TRBJ2-3 | - | TRBV12-5 | TGTGCCAGCGGATTGGGGGGCACAGATACGCAGTATTTT | CASGLGGTDTQYF
- | TRBJ2-7 | - | TRBV7-6 | TGTACCAGCAGCTTAGGACATCACAGCTCCTACGAGCAGTACTTC | CTSSLGHHSSYEQYF
- | TRBJ1-4 | - | TRBV29-1 | TGCAGCGTTGCGGAGGGGAATGAAAAACTGTTTTTT | CSVAEGNEKLFF
few | TRBJ2-3 | - | TRBV7-8 | TGTGCCAGCACAGAGACAGATACGCAGTATTTT | CASTETDTQYF
- | TRBJ2-7 | - | TRBV20-1 | TGCAGTGCTAATGTGGGTGGCGAGCAGTACTTC | CSANVGGEQYF
- | TRBJ1-1 | - | TRBV12-3/TRBV12-4 | TGTGCCAGCAGTCAGACTGACACTGAAGCTTTCTTT | CASSQTDTEAFF
- | TRBJ2-3 | - | TRBV4-1 | TGCGCCAGCAGCCAAGCCCAGTCCTTCACAGATACGCAGTATTTT | CASSQAQSFTDTQYF
- | TRBJ1-2 | - | TRBV11-2 | TGTGCCAGCAGCCCAGGGGCCCGGAGACTCTATGGCTACACCTTC | CASSPGARRLYGYTF
- | TRBJ1-1 | - | TRBV20-1 | TGCATTCCCGGGCATGAAGCTTTCTTT | CIPGHEAFF
- | TRBJ1-5 | - | TRBV7-4 | TGTGCCAGCAGCTTAAGCCAGGTGGGGAGCAATCAGCCCCAGCATTTT | CASSLSQVGSNQPQHF
few | TRBJ2-3 | - | TRBV3-1 | TGTGCCAGCAGCTTCCCCCCAGCGGATACGCAGTATTTT | CASSFPPADTQYF
few | TRBJ2-7 | TRBD2 | TRBV4-1 | TGCGCCAGCAGCCAAGTTCCGGGGGGCTCCTACGAGCAGTACTTC | CASSQVPGGSYEQYF
once | TRBJ1-2 | - | TRBV7-6 | TGTGCCAGCAGCTTGTTTGCGGGGGGTGACTATGGCTACACCTTC | CASSLFAGGDYGYTF
- | TRBJ2-6 | TRBD1 | TRBV12-5 | TGTGCTAGTGGTTGGACAGGGGCCCCAAGCTCTGGGGCCAACGTCCTGACTTTC | CASGWTGAPSSGANVLTF
once | TRBJ2-1 | - | TRBV3-1 | TGTGCCAGCAGCCCCCAAACAGCCCGCTCCTACAATGAGCAGTTCTTC | CASSPQTARSYNEQFF
once | TRBJ2-3 | - | TRBV5-4 | TGTGCCAGCAGCTTGCCGTCAAAGGGTAGCACAGATACGCAGTATTTT | CASSLPSKGSTDTQYF
few | TRBJ2-1 | - | TRBV27 | TGTGCCAGCAGTTTATCGAAAGGAGAATGGAACAATGAGCAGTTCTTC | CASSLSKGEWNNEQFF
- | TRBJ2-7 | - | TRBV2 | TGTGCCAGCGGTTTACCGGGAGAGGGTGACGAGCAGTACTTC | CASGLPGEGDEQYF
- | TRBJ2-5 | - | TRBV7-2 | TGTGCCAGCAGAGGCGGGACAGAAGAGACCCAGTACTTC | CASRGGTEETQYF
few | TRBJ2-7 | TRBD1 | TRBV28 | TGTGCCAGCAGCCCTACAGTCCTCCACACAGGGGCGAGTTACGAGCAGTACTTC | CASSPTVLHTGASYEQYF
- | TRBJ1-4 | - | TRBV7-9 | TGTGCCAGCAGCCGCGAAATTCCGGGAGGAGAAAAACTGTTTTTT | CASSREIPGGEKLFF
- | TRBJ2-5 | - | TRBV7-9 | TGTGCCAGCAGCCAGACAGTTTTCCAAGAGACCCAGTACTTC | CASSQTVFQETQYF
- | TRBJ2-3 | - | TRBV20-1 | TGCAGTGCTAGGGCCACAGGGCGTCCAGATACGCAGTATTTT | CSARATGRPDTQYF
few | TRBJ1-2 | TRBD1 | TRBV4-2 | TGTGCCAGCAGCCAAGATCTTTTTATAGGGGGGACAGACTATGGCTACACCTTC | CASSQDLFIGGTDYGYTF
few | TRBJ2-7 | - | TRBV7-9 | TGTGCCAGCAGCTCCACCCCCGGCGGCATCTACGAGCAGTACTTC | CASSSTPGGIYEQYF
- | TRBJ1-5 | - | TRBV4-2 | TGTGCCAGCAGCCCCCATGAGGGTTCGGATCAGCCCCAGCATTTT | CASSPHEGSDQPQHF
- | TRBJ1-4 | - | TRBV6-2/TRBV6-3 | TGTGCCAGCAGTTACGGCCGGGACATACTGGAAAAACTGTTTTTT | CASSYGRDILEKLFF
- | TRBJ1-2 | - | TRBV12-3/TRBV12-4 | TGTGCCAGCAGCCCAAGTGGATATGGCTATGGCTACACCTTC | CASSPSGYGYGYTF
many | TRBJ2-1 | TRBD2 | TRBV7-2 | TGTGCCAGCAGCTCACTAGCGGGGACCGGCGAGCAGTTCTTC | CASSSLAGTGEQFF
many | TRBJ1-1 | - | TRBV7-6 | TGTGCCAGCAGCGTACAGGAGAACACTGAAGCTTTCTTT | CASSVQENTEAFF
- | TRBJ1-1 | - | TRBV6-5 | TGTGCCAGCCGAAGCGCGGTCCCGCCTGAAGCTTTCTTT | CASRSAVPPEAFF
- | TRBJ1-2 | - | TRBV7-6 | TGTGCCAGCAGCTCAACGCTCAGGGGCGCGGGTGGCTACACCTTC | CASSSTLRGAGGYTF
- | TRBJ2-7 | TRBD1 | TRBV20-1 | TGCAGTGCCACGGGCAGGGGGCTATTCTACGAGCAGTACTTC | CSATGRGLFYEQYF
- | TRBJ1-5 | - | TRBV6-2/TRBV6-3 | TGTGCCAGCAGTTACGCCCAGGTCAATCAGCCCCAGCATTTT | CASSYAQVNQPQHF
- | TRBJ2-2 | - | TRBV11-2 | TGTGCCAGCAGCCCCGCCTATGACTTGAACACCGGGGAGCTGTTTTTT | CASSPAYDLNTGELFF
few | TRBJ2-2 | TRBD1 | TRBV6-1 | TGTGCCAGCAGCGCTGACAGGGCTGGCGGGGAGCTGTTTTTT | CASSADRAGGELFF
many | TRBJ1-1 | TRBD1 | TRBV7-2 | TGTGCCAGCAGGAACCGGGACAGGGGTACTGAAGCTTTCTTT | CASRNRDRGTEAFF
- | TRBJ1-2 | - | TRBV7-2 | TGTGCCAGCAGCTTAGCGCCCGCCTATGGCTACACCTTC | CASSLAPAYGYTF